Listed here is a single T cell receptor beta chain. The sample belongs to a study of T cell changes during pregnancy in multiple sclerosis. TCRdb's copy holds only in-frame clones and misses some; the assay was immunoSEQ multiplex PCR. Among approximately 79,000 clones listed, approximately 92% were seen once. This CDR3 comprises 17 residues. Germline CDR1 is SGHNT and CDR2 is YENEEA. Trimming removed 3 bases from V and 5 bases from J, with 22 bases in between. This TCR was recovered from a female donor in good health, enrolled as a control in a pregnancy study. Material: peripheral blood, obtained in the second trimester of pregnancy. The chain links TRBV11-3 to TRBJ2-5; weak D call: TRBD2 (5 bases). CDR3 DNA sequence: TGTGCCAGCAGCTTGGCCCCGACGGCCCCAAGAGGGGAGACCCAGTACTTC. Protein sequence: CASSLAPTAPRGETQYF.